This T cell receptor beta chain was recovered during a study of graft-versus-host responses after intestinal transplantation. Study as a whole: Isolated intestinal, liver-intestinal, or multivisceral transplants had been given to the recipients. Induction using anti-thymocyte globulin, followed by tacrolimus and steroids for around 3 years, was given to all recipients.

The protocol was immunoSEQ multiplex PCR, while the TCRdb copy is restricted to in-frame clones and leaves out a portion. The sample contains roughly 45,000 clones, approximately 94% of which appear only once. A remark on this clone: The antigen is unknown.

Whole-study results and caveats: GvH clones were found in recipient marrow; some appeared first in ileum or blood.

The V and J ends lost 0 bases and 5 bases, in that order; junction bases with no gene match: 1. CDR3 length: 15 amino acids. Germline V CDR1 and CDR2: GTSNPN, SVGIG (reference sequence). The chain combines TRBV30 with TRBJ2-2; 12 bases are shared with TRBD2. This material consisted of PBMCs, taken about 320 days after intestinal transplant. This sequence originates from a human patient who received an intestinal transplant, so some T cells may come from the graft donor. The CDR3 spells CAWSVLAGGTGELFF. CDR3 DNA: TGTGCCTGGAGTGTGCTAGCGGGAGGGACCGGGGAGCTGTTTTTT.